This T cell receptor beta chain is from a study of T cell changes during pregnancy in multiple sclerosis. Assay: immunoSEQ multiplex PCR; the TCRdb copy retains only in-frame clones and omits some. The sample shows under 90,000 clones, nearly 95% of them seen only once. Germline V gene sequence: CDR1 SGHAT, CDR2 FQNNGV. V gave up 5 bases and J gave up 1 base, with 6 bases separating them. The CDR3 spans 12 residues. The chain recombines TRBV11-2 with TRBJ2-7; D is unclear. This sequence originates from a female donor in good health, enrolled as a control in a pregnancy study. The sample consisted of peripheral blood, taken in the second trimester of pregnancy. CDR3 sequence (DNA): TGTGCCAGCAGCGGGCCGTCCTACGAGCAGTACTTC. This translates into CASSGPSYEQYF.